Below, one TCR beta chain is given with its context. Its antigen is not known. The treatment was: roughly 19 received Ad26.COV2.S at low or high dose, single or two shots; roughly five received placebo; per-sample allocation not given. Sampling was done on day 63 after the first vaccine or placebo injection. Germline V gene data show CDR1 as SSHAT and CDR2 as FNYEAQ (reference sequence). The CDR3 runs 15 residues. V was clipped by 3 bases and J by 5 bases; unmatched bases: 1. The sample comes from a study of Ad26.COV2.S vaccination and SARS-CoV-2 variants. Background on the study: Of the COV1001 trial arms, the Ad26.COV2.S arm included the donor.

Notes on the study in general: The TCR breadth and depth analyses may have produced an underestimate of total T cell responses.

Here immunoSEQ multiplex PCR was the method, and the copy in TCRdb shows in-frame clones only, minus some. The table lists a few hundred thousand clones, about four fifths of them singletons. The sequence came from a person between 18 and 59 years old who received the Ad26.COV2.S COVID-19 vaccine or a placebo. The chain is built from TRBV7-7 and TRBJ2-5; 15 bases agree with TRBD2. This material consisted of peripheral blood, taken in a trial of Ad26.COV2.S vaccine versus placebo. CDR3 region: CASSLGLAGGETQYF. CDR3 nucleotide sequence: TGTGCCAGCAGCTTGGGACTAGCGGGGGGTGAGACCCAGTACTTC.